A selection of T cell receptor beta chains follows, all from one sample in a study of T cell responses to AZD1222 COVID-19 vaccine. The table came from immunoSEQ multiplex PCR; TCRdb's copy has only in-frame clones and leaves some out. The sample holds about 130,000 clones; around 87% are singletons and the top ten take under 1.5%. The sample in question was peripheral blood, obtained on day 0 of AZD1222 vaccination. These receptors came from an adult in good health. CDR3s leave out the opening cysteine and the closing phenylalanine or tryptophan. Fields, in order: CDR3 length, J gene, V gene, D gene, CDR3 protein. The D gene is left open where the match is weak.

>13|TRBJ2-7|TRBV7-3|.
ASSLTAGSAYEQY
>11|TRBJ1-2|TRBV5-4|TRBD1
ASSIPTGLGYT
>12|TRBJ1-1|TRBV18|.
ASSPYRLETEAF
>9|TRBJ2-7|TRBV5-5|.
ASTIGREQY
>14|TRBJ1-3|TRBV3-1/TRBV3-2|TRBD1
ASSLSGGVSGNTIY
>10|TRBJ2-7|TRBV5-4|.
ASSYRPREQY
>12|TRBJ2-5|TRBV27|.
ASNEGAGGETQY
>15|TRBJ1-5|TRBV2|TRBD1
ASRQGQGSYSNQPQH
>14|TRBJ1-3|TRBV7-8|.
ASSLARGDSGNTIY
>12|TRBJ2-7|TRBV30|TRBD1
AWSRQGRPYEQY
>11|TRBJ1-1|TRBV2|.
ASRGSGNTEAF
>11|TRBJ2-7|TRBV13|.
ASSFWGGAEQY
>13|TRBJ2-1|TRBV6-2/TRBV6-3|TRBD1
ASSSQDRGLNEQF
>15|TRBJ2-6|TRBV7-7|TRBD1
ASSAMTGNSGANVLT
>14|TRBJ1-1|TRBV5-1|.
ASSPKGGFENTEAF
>14|TRBJ2-3|TRBV6-2/TRBV6-3|.
ASSYPRRGRSDTQY
>11|TRBJ2-7|TRBV24-1|.
ATSVTEGGEQY
>13|TRBJ2-1|TRBV7-9|.
ASTPAVSSYNEQF
>14|TRBJ1-1|TRBV4-2|TRBD1
ASSQDLGTGLTEAF
>13|TRBJ2-1|TRBV3-1/TRBV3-2|TRBD2
ASSPTSGGASEQF
>13|TRBJ1-5|TRBV5-6|.
ASSWWGLENQPQH
>12|TRBJ2-5|TRBV7-8|.
ASSFQGGGETQY
>14|TRBJ2-7|TRBV4-1|.
ASSQEGAGGGDEQY
>9|TRBJ2-1|TRBV6-6|.
ASREYNEQF
>11|TRBJ2-7|TRBV30|TRBD1
AWSLGQRNEQY
>14|TRBJ2-6|TRBV6-5|.
ASSYSKASGANVLT
>10|TRBJ1-5|TRBV7-9|TRBD1
ASSQGDQPQH
>12|TRBJ1-2|TRBV7-3|TRBD1
ASSLPQGAGGYT
>14|TRBJ1-1|TRBV5-1|.
ASSYSEVRAGAEAF
>12|TRBJ2-7|TRBV28|.
ASSSHWGPYEQY
>12|TRBJ2-5|TRBV18|TRBD1
ASSPRDSQETQY
>11|TRBJ2-7|TRBV9|TRBD1
ASSPGTGLEQY
>12|TRBJ1-1|TRBV30|.
AWSQYRVRTEAF
>13|TRBJ2-3|TRBV9|TRBD2
ASSFSGKGADTQY
>11|TRBJ2-7|TRBV11-2|.
ASSVPLRLEQY
>11|TRBJ1-5|TRBV10-3|.
ATTGLLDQPQH